The T cell receptor (beta chain) described here comes from a study of Ad26.COV2.S vaccination and SARS-CoV-2 variants. Germline trimming cut 4 bases from V and 5 bases from J; bases unmatched to any gene: 5. The length of the CDR3 is 13 residues. Germline CDR1 is SGHRS and CDR2 is YFSETQ. This sample's treatment: roughly 18 received Ad26.COV2.S at low or high dose, single or two shots; 5 received placebo; per-sample allocation not given. At day 63 after the first vaccine or placebo injection, samples were drawn. Sequencing used immunoSEQ multiplex PCR; TCRdb keeps in-frame clones, though not all of them. Of around 310,000 clones in the sample, roughly nine tenths were seen once.

The chain carries TRBV5-1 and TRBJ2-5; 7 nucleotides align to TRBD2. The sequenced sample was peripheral blood, obtained in a trial of Ad26.COV2.S vaccine versus placebo. The origin of this receptor is a person between 18 and 59 years old who received the Ad26.COV2.S COVID-19 vaccine or a placebo. CDR3 bases: TGCGCCAGCAGCCGCGGGGGTTGGGAGACCCAGTACTTC. Translation gives CASSRGGWETQYF.